A selection of T cell receptor beta chains follows, all from one sample in a study of human T cells and chemical hapten exposure. TCRdb reprocessed the RACE reads with MiXCR, giving one entry per CDR3 protein. The sample records some 350,000 distinct CDR3 sequences, around 7% being singletons. The material sequenced was whole blood, taken in connection with sensitization to the hapten diphenylcyclopropenone (DPC). The receptors here all came from a woman aged 18 to 35 with alopecia areata. Some clones in this sample may be carry-over from other donors' samples. Each CDR3 is given with its conserved first and last residue. Each record gives: clone size, V gene, J gene, D gene, CDR3 length, CDR3 protein, CDR3 DNA. D genes are given only for firm matches. Some rows have no size entry. The others give once, few or many, or a class for an expanded clone.

many	TRBV12-3/TRBV12-4	TRBJ2-7	-	12	CASSFARDEQYF	TGTGCCAGCAGTTTCGCCCGGGACGAGCAGTACTTC
-	TRBV7-9	TRBJ2-5	-	13	CASSPSEEETQYF	TGTGCCAGCAGCCCGAGCGAAGAAGAGACCCAGTACTTC
many	TRBV3-1	TRBJ2-1	-	12	CASSWDYNEQFF	TGTGCCAGCAGCTGGGACTACAATGAGCAGTTCTTC
-	TRBV4-1	TRBJ2-4	-	15	CASSQWGPLENIQYF	TGCGCCAGCAGCCAGTGGGGGCCCTTGGAAAACATTCAGTACTTC
-	TRBV2	TRBJ1-1	-	12	CASLKLSTEAFF	TGTGCCAGCCTTAAACTCAGTACTGAAGCTTTCTTT
-	TRBV15	TRBJ2-5	-	14	CATSRDPLGYTQYF	TGTGCCACCAGCAGAGACCCCCTCGGGTACACCCAGTACTTC
-	TRBV7-2	TRBJ2-3	-	14	CASSTQPTRGTQYF	TGTGCCAGCAGCACACAACCTACCAGGGGTACGCAGTATTTT
-	TRBV7-2	TRBJ2-2	-	16	CASSRTGTLNTGELFF	TGTGCCAGCAGTCGTACCGGGACACTGAACACCGGGGAGCTGTTTTTT
few	TRBV7-2	TRBJ2-5	-	13	CASSSGARETQYF	TGTGCCAGCAGCTCAGGGGCTCGGGAGACCCAGTACTTC
-	TRBV12-3/TRBV12-4	TRBJ1-6	-	15	CASSLRGEIPSPLHF	TGTGCCAGCAGTTTAAGGGGGGAAATCCCTTCACCCCTCCACTTT